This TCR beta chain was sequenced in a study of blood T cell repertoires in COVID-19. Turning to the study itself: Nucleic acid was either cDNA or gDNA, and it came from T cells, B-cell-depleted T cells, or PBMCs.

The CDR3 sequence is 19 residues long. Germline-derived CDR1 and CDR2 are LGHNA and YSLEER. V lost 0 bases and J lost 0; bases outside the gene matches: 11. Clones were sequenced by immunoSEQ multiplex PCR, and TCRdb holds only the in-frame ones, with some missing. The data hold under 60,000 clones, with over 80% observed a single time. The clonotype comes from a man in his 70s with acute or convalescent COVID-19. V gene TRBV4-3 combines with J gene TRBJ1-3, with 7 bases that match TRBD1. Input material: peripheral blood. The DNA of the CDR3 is TGCGCCAGCAGCCAAGATATTGTGGGACAGCCGCTCTCTGGAAACACCATATATTTT. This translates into CASSQDIVGQPLSGNTIYF.